This T cell receptor beta chain came from a study of read filtering for tumor transcriptome and immune sequencing. Study details: Patients were approximately 17 male and approximately 14 female, mean age approximately 70 years, range roughly 47 to 80. By R-ISS, stages I, II and III held about 8, 15 and 7 patients. IR-seq gave about 4.05 to 11 million TCR reads per sample; RNA-seq gave about 80 to 1273. Notes on the study in general: Single-read clonotypes: about 82% of IR-seq clonotypes (about 3.5% of reads), around three quarters of RNA-seq clonotypes (approximately 43% of reads).

This clonotype was counted ten times or more. The antigen is undetermined. The V gene's germline CDR1 is SQVTM and CDR2 ANQGSEA. The CDR3 spans 14 residues. V shed 7 bases and J 8 bases; nucleotides not matched to a gene: 8. The library was built from around 0.4 ug RNA with molecular barcoded adaptors for alpha/delta and beta/gamma chains. From the reads, TCRdb called clonotypes with MiXCR, one entry per CDR3 protein. The sample yields fewer than 90,000 distinct CDR3 sequences, roughly 12% seen once. This TCR was recovered from a donor at least 40 years old with multiple myeloma. The chain recombines TRBV29-1 with TRBJ1-4; 12 positions agree with TRBD1. The sequenced sample consisted of a population of CD138-negative cells sorted from bone marrow. In nucleotides, the CDR3 is TGCAGCGCCTACCGGGACAGGGGGCAGGAAAAACTGTTTTTT. Translation: CSAYRDRGQEKLFF. Based on the CDR3 plus reference TRBV29-1 and TRBJ1-4, the full variable domain is SAVISQKPSRDICQRGTSLTIQCQVDSQVTMMFWYRQQPGQSLTLIATANQGSEATYESGFVIDKFPISRPNLTFSTLTVSNMSPEDSSIYLCSAYRDRGQEKLFFGSGTQLSVL.